This T cell receptor beta chain came from a study of blood T cell repertoires in COVID-19. The table came from immunoSEQ multiplex PCR; TCRdb's copy has only in-frame clones and leaves some out. This table holds around 300,000 clones, 85% to 90% found once. V trimming: 5 bases; J trimming: 12 bases; junction bases outside the gene matches: 13. This CDR3 comprises 15 residues. CDR1 and CDR2 from the germline V gene are SGHTA and FQGNSA. This study enrolled people aged about 18 to 100 from about two dozen US geographic areas. Material for sequencing was PBMCs or T cells enriched from blood (not recorded which). This sequence originates from a woman younger than 35 who had recovered from COVID-19. The V gene is TRBV7-2, the J gene TRBJ2-1, with 10 bases lining up with TRBD2. The CDR3 DNA is TGTGCCAGCAGCCCCTTTGCTAGCGGGGGCGCTGGGCAGTTCTTC. It translates to CASSPFASGGAGQFF.